The entry below describes one T cell receptor beta chain. This entry comes from a study of blood T cell repertoires in COVID-19. Study overall: Researchers got acute and convalescent COVID-19 samples from the United States, Italy and Spain. Sample material is recorded as cDNA or gDNA derived from T cells, B-cell-depleted T cells, or PBMCs.

V was pared by 0 bases and J by 10 bases, with 10 bases between. CDR3 length equals 13 residues. Germline V gives CDR1 SGHAT, CDR2 FQNNGV. How the authors handled the data: Scientists estimated how many nucleated cells there were by amplifying reference gene primers. Here immunoSEQ multiplex PCR was the method, and the copy in TCRdb shows in-frame clones only, minus some. V and J calls and clone size come straight from that table; D and trimming were deduced from the DNA. Here the sample spans some 170,000 clones, approximately 84% being singletons. The receptor was derived from a man between 40 and 49 years old with acute or convalescent COVID-19. J is TRBJ2-1 and V is TRBV11-2; unclear D gene. Sequencing input: peripheral blood. The CDR3 spells CASSLDQRREQFF. DNA for the CDR3: TGTGCCAGCAGCTTAGATCAGCGTCGCGAGCAGTTCTTC.